This T cell receptor (beta chain) came from a study of blood T cell repertoires in COVID-19. Study information: COVID-19 samples, acute and convalescent, were from the United States, Italy and Spain.

The data were produced by immunoSEQ multiplex PCR, yet TCRdb's version contains in-frame clones alone and is incomplete. Among 220,000 or so clones, approximately 90% were seen once, and the ten largest hold over 0.75%. A Seattle source enrolled patients during active infection and followed them longitudinally. The CDR3 length is 15 residues. In germline, CDR1 is SGHTA, CDR2 FQGNSA. V was cut by 1 base and J by 0 bases, with 7 bases left in between. The sequence was obtained from a man in his 60s with COVID-19, enrolled during active disease. Sequencing was done on a sample of peripheral blood. The V gene is TRBV7-2, the J gene TRBJ1-5; no firm D call. CDR3 sequence reads: CASSLVTDSNQPQHF. The CDR3 DNA follows: TGTGCCAGCAGCTTAGTTACTGATAGCAATCAGCCCCAGCATTTT.